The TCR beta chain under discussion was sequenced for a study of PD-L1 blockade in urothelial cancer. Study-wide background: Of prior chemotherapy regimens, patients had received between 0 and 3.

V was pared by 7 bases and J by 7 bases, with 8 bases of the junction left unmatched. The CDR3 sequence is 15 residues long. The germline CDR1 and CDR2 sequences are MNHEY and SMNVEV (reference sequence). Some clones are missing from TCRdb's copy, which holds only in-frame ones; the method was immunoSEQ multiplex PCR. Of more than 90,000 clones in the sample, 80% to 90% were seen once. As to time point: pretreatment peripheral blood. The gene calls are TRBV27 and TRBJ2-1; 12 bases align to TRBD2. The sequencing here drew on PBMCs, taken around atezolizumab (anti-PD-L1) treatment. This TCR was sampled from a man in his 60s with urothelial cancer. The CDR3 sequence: CASKILAGGKNEQFF. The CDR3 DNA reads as TGTGCCAGCAAGATCCTAGCGGGAGGGAAGAATGAGCAGTTCTTC.